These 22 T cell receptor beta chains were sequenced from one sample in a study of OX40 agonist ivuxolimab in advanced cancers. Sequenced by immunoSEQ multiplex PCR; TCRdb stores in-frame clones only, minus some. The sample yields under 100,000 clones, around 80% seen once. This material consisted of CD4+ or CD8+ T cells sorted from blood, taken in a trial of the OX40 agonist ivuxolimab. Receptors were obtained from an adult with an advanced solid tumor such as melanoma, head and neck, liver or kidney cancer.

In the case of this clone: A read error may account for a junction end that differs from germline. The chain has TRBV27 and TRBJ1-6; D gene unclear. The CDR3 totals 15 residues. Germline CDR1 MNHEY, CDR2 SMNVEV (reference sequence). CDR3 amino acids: CASSFRSYGNSPPHF. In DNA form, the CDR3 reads TGTGCCAGCAGTTTTCGGAGTTACGGGAATTCACCCCCCCACTTT.

The CDR3 nucleotides are TGTGCCAGCAGCAGGGGACTAGCGGGGGAGACCCAGTACTTC. It yields the protein CASSRGLAGETQYF. V and J are TRBV7-7 and TRBJ2-5; 13 bases align to TRBD2. V shed 5 bases and J 5 bases; nucleotides not matched to a gene: 2. The CDR3 totals 14 residues. CDR1 is SSHAT and CDR2 is FNYEAQ in the germline V gene (reference sequence).

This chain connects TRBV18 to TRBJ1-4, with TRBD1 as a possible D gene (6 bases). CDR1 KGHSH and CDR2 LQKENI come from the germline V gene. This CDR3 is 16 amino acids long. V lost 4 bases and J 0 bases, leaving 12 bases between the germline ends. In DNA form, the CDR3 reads TGTGCCAGCTCACTTTCCTCAGGGGCAACTAATGAAAAACTGTTTTTT. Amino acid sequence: CASSLSSGATNEKLFF.

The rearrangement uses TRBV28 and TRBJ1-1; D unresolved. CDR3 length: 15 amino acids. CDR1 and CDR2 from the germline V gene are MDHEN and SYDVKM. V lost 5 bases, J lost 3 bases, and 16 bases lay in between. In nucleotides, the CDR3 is TGTGCCAGCAGTACCGCTGCAGCCGGGGACACTGAAGCTTTCTTT. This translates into CASSTAAAGDTEAFF.

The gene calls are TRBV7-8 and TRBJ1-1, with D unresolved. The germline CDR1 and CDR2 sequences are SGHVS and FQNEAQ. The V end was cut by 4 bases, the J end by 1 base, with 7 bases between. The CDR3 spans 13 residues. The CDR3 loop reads CASSSAGNTEAFF. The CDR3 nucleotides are TGTGCCAGCAGCTCGGCGGGGAACACTGAAGCTTTCTTT.

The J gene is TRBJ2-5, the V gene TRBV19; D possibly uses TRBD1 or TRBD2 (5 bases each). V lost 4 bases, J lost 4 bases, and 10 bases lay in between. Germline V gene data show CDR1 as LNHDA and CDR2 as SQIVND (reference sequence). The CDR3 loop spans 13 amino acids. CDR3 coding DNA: TGTGCCAGTAGTACCCGGGACCTAGAGACCCAGTACTTC. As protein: CASSTRDLETQYF.

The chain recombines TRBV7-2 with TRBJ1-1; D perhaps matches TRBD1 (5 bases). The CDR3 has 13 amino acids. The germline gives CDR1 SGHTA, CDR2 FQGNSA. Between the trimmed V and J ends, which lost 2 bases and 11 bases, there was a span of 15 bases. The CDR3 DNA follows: TGTGCCAGCAGCTTATCAGGGTCCAGGCGGGCTTTCTTT. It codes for CASSLSGSRRAFF.

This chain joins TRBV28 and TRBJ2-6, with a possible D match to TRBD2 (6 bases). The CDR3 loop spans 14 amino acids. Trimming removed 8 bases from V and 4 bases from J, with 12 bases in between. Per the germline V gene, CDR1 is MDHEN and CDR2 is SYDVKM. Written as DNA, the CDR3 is TGTGCCAGCCTACGGGGAGGAGGGGCCAACGTCCTGACTTTC. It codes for CASLRGGGANVLTF.

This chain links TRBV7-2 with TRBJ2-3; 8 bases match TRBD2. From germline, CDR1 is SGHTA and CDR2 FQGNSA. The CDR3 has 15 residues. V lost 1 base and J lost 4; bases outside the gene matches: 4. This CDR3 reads CASSLVAGKADTQYF. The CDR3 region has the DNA TGTGCCAGCAGCTTAGTAGCGGGGAAAGCAGATACGCAGTATTTT.

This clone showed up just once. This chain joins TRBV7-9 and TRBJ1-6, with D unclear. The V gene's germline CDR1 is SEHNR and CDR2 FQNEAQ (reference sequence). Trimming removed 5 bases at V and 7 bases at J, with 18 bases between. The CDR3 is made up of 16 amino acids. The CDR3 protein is CASSVQRTNTNSPLHF. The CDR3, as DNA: TGTGCCAGCAGCGTACAGCGTACTAACACCAATTCACCCCTCCACTTT.

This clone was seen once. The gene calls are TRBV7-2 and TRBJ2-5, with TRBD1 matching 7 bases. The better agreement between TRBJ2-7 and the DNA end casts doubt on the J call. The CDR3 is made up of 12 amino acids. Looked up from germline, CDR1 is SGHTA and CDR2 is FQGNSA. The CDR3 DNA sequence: TGTGCCAGCAGCACCCCAGGGGGCGAGCAGTACTTC. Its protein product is CASSTPGGEQYF.

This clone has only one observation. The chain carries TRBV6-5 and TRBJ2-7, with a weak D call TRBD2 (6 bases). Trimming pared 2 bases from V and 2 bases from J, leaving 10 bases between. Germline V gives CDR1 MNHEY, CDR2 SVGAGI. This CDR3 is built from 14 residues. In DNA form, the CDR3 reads TGTGCCAGCAGTTACGCGGCGGGACCCTACGAGCAGTACTTC. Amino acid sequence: CASSYAAGPYEQYF.

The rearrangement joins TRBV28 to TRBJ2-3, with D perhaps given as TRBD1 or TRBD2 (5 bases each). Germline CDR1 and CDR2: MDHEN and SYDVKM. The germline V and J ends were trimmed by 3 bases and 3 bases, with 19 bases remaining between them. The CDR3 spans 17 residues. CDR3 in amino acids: CASSFWGRREQTDTQYF. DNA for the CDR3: TGTGCCAGCAGTTTCTGGGGGAGAAGGGAACAGACAGATACGCAGTATTTT.

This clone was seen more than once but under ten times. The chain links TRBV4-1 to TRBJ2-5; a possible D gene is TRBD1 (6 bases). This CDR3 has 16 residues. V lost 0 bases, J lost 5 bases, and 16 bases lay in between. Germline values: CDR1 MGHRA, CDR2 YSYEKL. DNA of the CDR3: TGCGCCAGCAGCCAAGATGCTCGAAGGGGGTCGGAGACCCAGTACTTC. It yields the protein CASSQDARRGSETQYF.

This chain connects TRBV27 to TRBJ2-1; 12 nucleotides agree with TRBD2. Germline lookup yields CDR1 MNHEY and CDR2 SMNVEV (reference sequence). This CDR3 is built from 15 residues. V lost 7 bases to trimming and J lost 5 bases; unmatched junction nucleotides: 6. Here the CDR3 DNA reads TGTGCCAGCAACCCTAGCGGGAGGGCTCACAATGAGCAGTTCTTC. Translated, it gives CASNPSGRAHNEQFF.

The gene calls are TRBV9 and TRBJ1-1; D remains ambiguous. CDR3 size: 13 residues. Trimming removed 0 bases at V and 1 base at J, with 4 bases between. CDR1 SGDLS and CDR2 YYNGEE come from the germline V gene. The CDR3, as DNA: TGTGCCAGCAGCGTAGCCCCGAACACTGAAGCTTTCTTT. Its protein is CASSVAPNTEAFF.

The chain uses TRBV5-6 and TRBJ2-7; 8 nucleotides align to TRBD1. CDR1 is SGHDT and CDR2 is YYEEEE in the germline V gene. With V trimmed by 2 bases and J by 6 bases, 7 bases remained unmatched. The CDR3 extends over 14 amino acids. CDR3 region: CASSFRTGTLEQYF. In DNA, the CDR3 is TGTGCCAGCAGCTTCCGGACAGGGACTCTCGAGCAGTACTTC.

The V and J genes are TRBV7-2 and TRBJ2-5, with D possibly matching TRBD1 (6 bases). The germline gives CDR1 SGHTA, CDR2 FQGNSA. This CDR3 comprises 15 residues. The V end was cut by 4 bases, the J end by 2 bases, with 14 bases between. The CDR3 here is CASSYQAGQQETQYF. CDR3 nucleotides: TGTGCCAGCAGCTACCAAGCCGGACAGCAAGAGACCCAGTACTTC.

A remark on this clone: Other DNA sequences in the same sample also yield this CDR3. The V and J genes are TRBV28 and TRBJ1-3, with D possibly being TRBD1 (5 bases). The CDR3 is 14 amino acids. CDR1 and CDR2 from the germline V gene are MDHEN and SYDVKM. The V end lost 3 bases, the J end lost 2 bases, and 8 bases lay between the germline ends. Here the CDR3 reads CASSLSGTGNTIYF. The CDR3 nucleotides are TGTGCCAGCAGTTTGTCAGGGACTGGAAACACCATATATTTT.

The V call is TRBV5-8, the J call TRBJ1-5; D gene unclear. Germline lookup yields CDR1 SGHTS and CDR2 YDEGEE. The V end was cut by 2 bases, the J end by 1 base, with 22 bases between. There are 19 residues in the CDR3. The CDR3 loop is CASSFSPTGYGISNQPQHF. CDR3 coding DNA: TGTGCCAGCAGCTTTTCTCCGACGGGGTATGGGATAAGCAATCAGCCCCAGCATTTT.

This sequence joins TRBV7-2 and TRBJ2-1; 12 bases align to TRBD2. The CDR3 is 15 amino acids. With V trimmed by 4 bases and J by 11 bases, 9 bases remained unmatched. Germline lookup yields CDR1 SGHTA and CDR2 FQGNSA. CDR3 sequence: CASSSDLAGGPKQFF. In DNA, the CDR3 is TGTGCCAGCAGCTCGGACCTAGCGGGGGGGCCTAAGCAGTTCTTC.

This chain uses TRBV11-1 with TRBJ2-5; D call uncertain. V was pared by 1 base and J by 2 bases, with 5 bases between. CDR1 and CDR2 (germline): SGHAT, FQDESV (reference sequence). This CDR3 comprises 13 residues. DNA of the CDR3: TGTGCCAGCAGCTTAGAGCCGCAAGAGACCCAGTACTTC. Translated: CASSLEPQETQYF. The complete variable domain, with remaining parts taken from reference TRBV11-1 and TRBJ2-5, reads EAEVAQSPRYKITEKSQAVAFWCDPISGHATLYWYRQILGQGPELLVQFQDESVVDDSQLPKDRFSAERLKGVDSTLKIQPAELGDSAMYLCASSLEPQETQYFGPGTRLLVL.